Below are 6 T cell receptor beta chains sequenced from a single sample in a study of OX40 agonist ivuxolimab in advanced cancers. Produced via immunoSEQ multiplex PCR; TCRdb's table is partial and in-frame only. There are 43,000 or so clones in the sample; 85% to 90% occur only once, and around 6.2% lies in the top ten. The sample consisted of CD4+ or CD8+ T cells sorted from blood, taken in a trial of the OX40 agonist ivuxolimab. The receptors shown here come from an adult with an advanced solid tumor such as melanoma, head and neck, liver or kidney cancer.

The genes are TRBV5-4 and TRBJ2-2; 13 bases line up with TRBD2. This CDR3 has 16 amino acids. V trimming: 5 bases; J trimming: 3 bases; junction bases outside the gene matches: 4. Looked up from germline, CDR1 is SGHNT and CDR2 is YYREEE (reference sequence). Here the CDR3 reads CASRWTSGSHTGELFF. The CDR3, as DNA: TGTGCCAGCAGGTGGACTAGCGGGAGCCACACCGGGGAGCTGTTTTTT.

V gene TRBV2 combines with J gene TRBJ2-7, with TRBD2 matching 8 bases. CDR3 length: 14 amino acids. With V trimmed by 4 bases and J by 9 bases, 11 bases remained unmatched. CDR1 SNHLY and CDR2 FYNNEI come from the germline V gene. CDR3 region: CASSAPSGSDGQYF. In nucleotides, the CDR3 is TGTGCCAGCAGTGCCCCCAGCGGGAGTGATGGGCAGTACTTC.

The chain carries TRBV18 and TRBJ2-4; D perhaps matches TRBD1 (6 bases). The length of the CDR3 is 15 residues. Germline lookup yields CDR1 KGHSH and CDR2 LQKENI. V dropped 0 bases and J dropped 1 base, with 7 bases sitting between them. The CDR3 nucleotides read TGTGCCAGCTCACCACCGGGGGCGGCCAAAAACATTCAGTACTTC. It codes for CASSPPGAAKNIQYF.

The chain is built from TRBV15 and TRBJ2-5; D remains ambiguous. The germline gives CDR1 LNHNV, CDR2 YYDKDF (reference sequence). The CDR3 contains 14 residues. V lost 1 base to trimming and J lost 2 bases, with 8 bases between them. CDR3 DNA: TGTGCCACCAGCAGAGTACGGCAGCAAGAGACCCAGTACTTC. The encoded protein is CATSRVRQQETQYF.

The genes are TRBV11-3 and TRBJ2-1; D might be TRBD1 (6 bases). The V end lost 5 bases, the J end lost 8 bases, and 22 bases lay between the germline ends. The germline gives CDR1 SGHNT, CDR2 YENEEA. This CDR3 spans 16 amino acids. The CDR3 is CASSQGLAVGGHEQFF. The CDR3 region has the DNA TGTGCCAGCAGCCAGGGGCTGGCTGTGGGTGGGCATGAGCAGTTCTTC.

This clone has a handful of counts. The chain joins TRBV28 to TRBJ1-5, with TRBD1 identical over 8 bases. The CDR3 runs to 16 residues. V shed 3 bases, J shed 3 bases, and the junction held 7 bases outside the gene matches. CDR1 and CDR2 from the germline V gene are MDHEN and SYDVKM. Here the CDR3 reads CASSFPGQASNQPQHF. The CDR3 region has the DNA TGTGCCAGCAGTTTTCCGGGACAGGCGTCCAATCAGCCCCAGCATTTT.